This TCR beta chain was captured by sequencing in a study of early T cells in non-severe SARS-CoV-2 infection. MiXCR, run by TCRdb on the 5' RACE reads, gives a single entry per CDR3 protein. In the table there are some 70,000 distinct CDR3 sequences, over 4.5% of which are singletons. This clonotype appeared many times. Deletions cut 3 bases from V and 4 bases from J, with 1 base between. This CDR3 is built from 11 residues. This clonotype originated in an adult who was a healthcare worker with PCR-confirmed SARS-CoV-2 infection or an uninfected control (not recorded which). The V gene is TRBV12-3 or TRBV12-4, the J gene TRBJ1-3, with unresolved D. The material sequenced was whole blood. CDR3 coding DNA: TGTGCCAGCAGTTTGGGAAACACCATATATTTT. Amino acids: CASSLGNTIYF.